The clone carrying this T cell receptor beta chain was seen a single time. Authors' analysis steps: Estimation of nucleated cell counts was performed using reference gene primer amplification. TCRdb keeps only in-frame clones here, not all; method: immunoSEQ multiplex PCR. The V and J calls and clone size were taken over from that table, and D and trimming were inferred from the DNA. The sample shows 180,000 or so clones, 86% of them seen only once. The data were obtained in a study of blood T cell repertoires in COVID-19. For the study at large: The cDNA or gDNA used as material had been derived from T cells, B-cell-depleted T cells, or PBMCs.

The CDR3 loop spans 15 amino acids. In germline, CDR1 is SGHDN, CDR2 FVKESK. V dropped 0 bases and J dropped 3; count of bases not matched to a gene: 5. Sequenced: peripheral blood. This sequence was found in a woman aged 25 to 39 with active or convalescent COVID-19. This chain joins TRBV14 and TRBJ2-7; 7 nucleotides match TRBD1. The CDR3 protein is CASSQDWGQNYEQYF. In DNA, the CDR3 is TGTGCCAGCAGCCAAGATTGGGGACAGAACTACGAGCAGTACTTC.